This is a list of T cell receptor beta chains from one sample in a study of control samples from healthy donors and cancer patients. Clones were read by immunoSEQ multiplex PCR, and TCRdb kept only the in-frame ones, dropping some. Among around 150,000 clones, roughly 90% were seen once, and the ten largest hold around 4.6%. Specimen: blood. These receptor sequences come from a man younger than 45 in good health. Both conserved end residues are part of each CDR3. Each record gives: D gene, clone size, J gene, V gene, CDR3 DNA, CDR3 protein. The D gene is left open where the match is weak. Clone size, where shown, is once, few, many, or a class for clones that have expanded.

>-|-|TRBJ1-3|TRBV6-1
TGTGCCAGCAGTTGGTCACCGGACACCATATATTTT
CASSWSPDTIYF
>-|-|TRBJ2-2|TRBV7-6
TGTGCCAGCAGCTTAAGGGCGGGCCCAGACGGGGAGCTGTTTTTT
CASSLRAGPDGELFF
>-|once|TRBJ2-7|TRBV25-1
TGTGCCAGCAAGTATGGTTTCGAGCAGTACTTC
CASKYGFEQYF
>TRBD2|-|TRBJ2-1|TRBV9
TGTGCCAGCAGCGGGACGACTAGCGGGGGGGCCAGTGAGCAGTTCTTC
CASSGTTSGGASEQFF
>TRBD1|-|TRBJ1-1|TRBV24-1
TGTGCCAACAGTGATTCTTGGACAGGGCCCACTGAAGCTTTCTTT
CANSDSWTGPTEAFF
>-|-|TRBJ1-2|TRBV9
TGTGCCAGCAGCGCCCGGACAGACGCTAACTATGGCTACACCTTC
CASSARTDANYGYTF
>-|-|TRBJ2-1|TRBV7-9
TGTGCCAGCTATATTTTTGGTGGTGAGCAGTTCTTC
CASYIFGGEQFF
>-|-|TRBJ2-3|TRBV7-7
TGTGCTAGCAGCTTATCGAGGGGCACAGATACGCAGTATTTT
CASSLSRGTDTQYF
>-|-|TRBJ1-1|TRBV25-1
TGTGCCAGCACTGTGGGGGGAGTGATGAACACTGAAGCTTTCTTT
CASTVGGVMNTEAFF
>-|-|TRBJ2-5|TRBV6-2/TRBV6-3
TGTGCCAGCAGTTACTCAGAGACCCAGTACTTC
CASSYSETQYF
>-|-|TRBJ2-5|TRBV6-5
TGTGCCAGCAGTTACATCGGGGCCCAGTACTTC
CASSYIGAQYF
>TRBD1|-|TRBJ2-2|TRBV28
TGTGCCGGACAGGCAAACACCGGGGAGCTGTTTTTT
CAGQANTGELFF
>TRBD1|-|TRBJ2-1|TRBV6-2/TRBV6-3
TGTGCCAGCAGCAGGGACAGGACCTACAATGAGCAGTTCTTC
CASSRDRTYNEQFF
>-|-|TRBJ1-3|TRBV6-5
TGTGCCAGCAGACCACGGGGTTCTGGAAACACCATATATTTT
CASRPRGSGNTIYF
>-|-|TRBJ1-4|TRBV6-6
TGTGCCAGCTCCCGCCCCAATGAAAAACTGTTTTTT
CASSRPNEKLFF
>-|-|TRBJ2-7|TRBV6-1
TGTGCCAGCAGTGACAGGGTTACTCCCTACGAGCAGTACTTC
CASSDRVTPYEQYF
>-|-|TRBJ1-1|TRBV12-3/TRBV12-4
TGTGCCAGCAGCCTGGGGGGGGCCGAAGCTTTCTTT
CASSLGGAEAFF
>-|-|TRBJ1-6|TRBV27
TGTGCCACCCAGTCGGACTATAATTCACCCCTCCACTTT
CATQSDYNSPLHF
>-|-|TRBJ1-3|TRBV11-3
TGTGCCAGCAGCCCAGGACGGAGCTCTGGAAACACCATATATTTT
CASSPGRSSGNTIYF
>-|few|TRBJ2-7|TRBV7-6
TGTGCCAGCAGCGCGGACAGATACGAGCAGTACTTC
CASSADRYEQYF
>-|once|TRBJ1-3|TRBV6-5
TGTGCCAGCAGAGACAGGTACTCTGGAAACACCATATATTTT
CASRDRYSGNTIYF
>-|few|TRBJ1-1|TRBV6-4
TGTGCCAGCAGTGAACAGGGCTACACTGAAGCTTTCTTT
CASSEQGYTEAFF
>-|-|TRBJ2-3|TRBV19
TGTGCCACGAAAAGGAGGGGGTCGCGGGGAGTCGAAAGAACAGATACGCAGTATTTT
CATKRRGSRGVERTDTQYF
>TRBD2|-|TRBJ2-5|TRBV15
TGTGCCACCGGGGTGGGGGGGCAAGAGACCCAGTACTTC
CATGVGGQETQYF
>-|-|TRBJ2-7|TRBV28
TGTGCCAGCAGTTTATTCAGATACGAGCAGTACTTC
CASSLFRYEQYF
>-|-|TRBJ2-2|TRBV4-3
TGCGCCAGCAGCCAAGATAAGTTTGGCACCGGGGAGCTGTTTTTT
CASSQDKFGTGELFF
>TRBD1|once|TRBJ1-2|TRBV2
TGTGCCAGCAGGGGACAGGACCCAAGTGGCTACACCTTC
CASRGQDPSGYTF
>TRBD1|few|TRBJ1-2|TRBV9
TGTGCCAGCAGCGCACGACAGGGGAGCTATGGCTACACCTTC
CASSARQGSYGYTF
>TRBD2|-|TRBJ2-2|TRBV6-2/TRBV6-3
TGTGCCAGCAGTTTAAGGCGGGGGGACACCGGGGAGCTGTTTTTT
CASSLRRGDTGELFF
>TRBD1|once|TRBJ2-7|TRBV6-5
TGTGCCAGCAGTTACCGGGGGACAGGGTCCTACGAGCAGTACTTC
CASSYRGTGSYEQYF
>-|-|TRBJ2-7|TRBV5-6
TGTGCCAGCAGCCCTGCCGGGTACGAGCAGTACTTC
CASSPAGYEQYF
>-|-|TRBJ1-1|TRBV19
TGTGCCAGTAGTAGATCTATGAGCCGAGGGAACACTGAAGCTTTCTTT
CASSRSMSRGNTEAFF
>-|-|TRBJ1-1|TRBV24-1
TGTGCCACCAGTGATTCGGTTTACACTGAAGCTTTCTTT
CATSDSVYTEAFF
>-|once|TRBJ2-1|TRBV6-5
TGTGCCAGCAGTAACCGCCAGGAGTTTGACGGGCAGTTCTTC
CASSNRQEFDGQFF
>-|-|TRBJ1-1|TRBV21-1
TGTGCCAGCAGCAAAGGACAGAACACTGAAGCTTTCTTT
CASSKGQNTEAFF
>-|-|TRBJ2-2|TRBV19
TGTGCCAGTAGTATACGGCAGGCCACCGGGGAGCTGTTTTTT
CASSIRQATGELFF
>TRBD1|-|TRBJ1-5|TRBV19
TGTGCCAGTAGTACGACAGGGGGGAATCAGCCCCAGCATTTT
CASSTTGGNQPQHF
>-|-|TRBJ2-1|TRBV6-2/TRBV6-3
TGTGCCAGCAGTTACATCAGGCGGCAGGGGTACAATGAGCAGTTCTTC
CASSYIRRQGYNEQFF
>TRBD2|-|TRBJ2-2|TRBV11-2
TGTGCCAGCAGTGGTCCTAGCGGGATCGACGGGGAGCTGTTTTTT
CASSGPSGIDGELFF
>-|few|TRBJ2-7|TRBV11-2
TGTGCCAGCAGCCCCCTTAAGGGGGGGAGCTCCTACGAGCAGTACTTC
CASSPLKGGSSYEQYF
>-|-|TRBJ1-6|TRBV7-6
TGTGCCAGCAGCTTAAGAGGGGCCGGCAATTCACCCCTCCACTTT
CASSLRGAGNSPLHF
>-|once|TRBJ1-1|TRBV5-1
TGCGCCAGCAGCCTCCGGGAGAGTGATGAGCCTTTCTTT
CASSLRESDEPFF
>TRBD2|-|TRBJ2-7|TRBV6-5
TGTGCCAGCATAAGAGGACTAGCGGGAGACGAGCAGTACTTC
CASIRGLAGDEQYF
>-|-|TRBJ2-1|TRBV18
TGTGCCAGCTCACCAAAGGCCAGGATTTCAGTCTACAATGAGCAGTTCTTC
CASSPKARISVYNEQFF
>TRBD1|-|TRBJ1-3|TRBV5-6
TGTGCCAGCAGAAGCCGGGACAGGGTGAACACCATATATTTT
CASRSRDRVNTIYF
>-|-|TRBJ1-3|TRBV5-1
TGCGCCAGCAGCTTTTCGGCAGGCTCTGGAAACACCATATATTTT
CASSFSAGSGNTIYF
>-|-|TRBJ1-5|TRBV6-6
TGTGCCAGCAGTTACTCTCAGTCCACGACCGGGGGGCCCCAGCATTTT
CASSYSQSTTGGPQHF
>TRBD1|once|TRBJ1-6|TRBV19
TGTGCCAGTAGGGGGGGACAGGGGGATTCACCCCTCCACTTT
CASRGGQGDSPLHF
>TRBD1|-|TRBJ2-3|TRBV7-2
TGTGCCAGCAGCGGGGGACAGGGTCGGGTCACAGATACGCAGTATTTT
CASSGGQGRVTDTQYF